This TCR beta chain was retrieved from a study of cytomegalovirus exposure and HLA in healthy donors. Trimming left V 0 bases short and J 7 bases short, with 13 bases between. This CDR3 comprises 14 residues. CDR1 is MNHEY, CDR2 SVGAGI, per germline. This PCR relied on a set of 60 Vbeta primers and 13 Jbeta primers. Sequencing used immunoSEQ multiplex PCR; TCRdb keeps in-frame clones, though not all of them. This repertoire comprises about 210,000 clones; its ten largest clones make up approximately 0.98%. This receptor was taken from a woman aged 25 to 39 in good health and CMV-seropositive. The sample comprised PBMCs. V usage is TRBV6-5 and J usage is TRBJ2-7; no definite D call. CDR3 coding DNA: TGTGCCAGCAGTTACTCGATGCTGATTCGGGAGCAGTACTTC. Amino acids: CASSYSMLIREQYF.